This T cell receptor beta chain was captured by sequencing in a study of OX40 agonist ivuxolimab in advanced cancers. At the level of the study: Partial responses occurred in three patients (one hepatocellular carcinoma, two cutaneous melanoma). Study findings and constraints: At doses 0.1 to 3.0 mg/kg, CD4+ and CD8+ clones expanded. The specificity for antigen of the expanded peripheral T cells was not determined.

Of note for this clone: Its antigen is unknown.

The CDR3 is 16 residues long. V was trimmed by 6 bases and J by 7 bases, leaving 19 bases between them. Germline CDR1 reads SGHDN; CDR2 reads FVKESK. Sequencing was performed with immunoSEQ multiplex PCR; in TCRdb, only in-frame clones are kept and a portion is missing. This table has around 19,000 clones, over 65% appearing once. Specimen: CD4+ or CD8+ T cells sorted from blood, collected in a trial of the OX40 agonist ivuxolimab. This chain connects TRBV14 to TRBJ1-6, with D unclear. This clonotype was sampled from an adult with an advanced solid tumor such as melanoma, head and neck, liver or kidney cancer. CDR3 amino acids: CASRGGIGRENSPLHF. CDR3 DNA sequence: TGTGCCAGCAGGGGCGGGATAGGACGTGAGAATTCACCCCTCCACTTT.